This TCR beta chain was sequenced in a study of T-cell memory formation after mild COVID-19. About the study: TCR clusters were mostly confined to one donor each.

Comment on this clonotype: The antigen is unknown.

Study-level findings and limits: Among clones peaking at day 37 in the second wave, SARS-CoV-2 specificity remained unconfirmed. The study found balanced CD4/CD8 in clones contracting day 15 to 85 and a CD4+ lean in later expanders.

V shed 6 bases and J shed 2 bases, with 16 bases lying between them. The CDR3 sequence is 15 residues long. TCRdb re-analysed the 5' RACE reads in MiXCR, keeping a single row per CDR3 protein. Here the sample spans 350,000 to 500,000 distinct CDR3 sequences, about 22% being singletons. This clonotype was sampled from an adult woman who had mild COVID-19 (a few samples of this study predate the infection). Cell type and time point are not known. The rearrangement uses TRBV12-3 or TRBV12-4 and TRBJ1-2, with D maybe TRBD1 (6 bases). Sequenced material: PBMCs or a T cell subset sorted from them (not recorded which). The DNA for the CDR3 is TGTGCCAGCAGCCCCACGGACAGTCCGAACTATGGCTACACCTTC. Translation: CASSPTDSPNYGYTF.